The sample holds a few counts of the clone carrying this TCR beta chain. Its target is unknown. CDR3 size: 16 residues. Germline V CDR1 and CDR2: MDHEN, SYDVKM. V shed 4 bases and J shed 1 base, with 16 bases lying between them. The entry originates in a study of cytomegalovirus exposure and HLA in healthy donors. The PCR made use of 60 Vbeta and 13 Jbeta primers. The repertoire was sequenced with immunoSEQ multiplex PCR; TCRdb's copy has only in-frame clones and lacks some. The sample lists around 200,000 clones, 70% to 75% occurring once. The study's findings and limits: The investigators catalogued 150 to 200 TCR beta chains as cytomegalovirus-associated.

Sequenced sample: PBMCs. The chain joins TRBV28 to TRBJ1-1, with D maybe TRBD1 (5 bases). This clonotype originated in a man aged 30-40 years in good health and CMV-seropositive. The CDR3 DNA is TGTGCCAGCAGTTCGACCCACGACAGTTGGAACACTGAAGCTTTCTTT. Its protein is CASSSTHDSWNTEAFF.